Each of the 21 T cell receptor beta chains below was sequenced from the same sample in a study of control samples from healthy donors and cancer patients. Using immunoSEQ multiplex PCR, the repertoire was profiled, and TCRdb retains in-frame clones only, with some absent. The data contain approximately 100,000 clones, around nine tenths of them seen just once; the ten biggest clones take up 7.5% to 10%. The source material was blood. Receptor source: a man younger than 40 in good health.

The J gene is TRBJ1-1, the V gene TRBV30; no clear D. The V gene lost 8 bases and the J gene lost 4 bases, with 17 bases spanning the gap. This CDR3 is 13 amino acids long. The germline V gene has CDR1 GTSNPN and CDR2 SVGIG (reference sequence). The DNA for the CDR3 is TGTGCCCTAACCCGGACGGAAGGCACTGAAGCTTTCTTT. Amino acid sequence: CALTRTEGTEAFF.

V is TRBV7-2 and J is TRBJ2-6, with no clear D. The CDR3 spans 16 residues. Trimming stripped 1 base from V and 4 bases from J, with 11 bases between. Per germline, CDR1 SGHTA and CDR2 FQGNSA. DNA of the CDR3: TGTGCCAGCAGCTTAGGATCGGTAGCCGGGGCCAACGTCCTGACTTTC. It yields the protein CASSLGSVAGANVLTF.

The chain joins TRBV25-1 to TRBJ1-5; D gene ambiguous. Per the germline V gene, CDR1 is MGHDK and CDR2 is SYGVNS. Trimming left V 4 bases short and J 3 bases short, with 10 bases between. The CDR3 runs 14 residues. The CDR3 DNA is TGTGCCAGCAGTGTTGGGAGGGACAATCAGCCCCAGCATTTT. Its translation is CASSVGRDNQPQHF. The full variable domain, in which reference TRBV25-1 and TRBJ1-5 provide the parts outside the CDR3, is EADIYQTPRYLVIGTGKKITLECSQTMGHDKMYWYQQDPGMELHLIHYSYGVNSTEKGDLSSESTVSRIRTEHFPLTLESARPSHTSQYLCASSVGRDNQPQHFGDGTRLSIL.

This rearrangement joins TRBV7-9 to TRBJ1-2; D is undetermined. Germline assignment: CDR1 SEHNR and CDR2 FQNEAQ (reference sequence). This CDR3 spans 15 amino acids. With 1 base removed from V and 1 base from J, the gap between germline ends came to 10 bases. CDR3 protein: CASSLGYGSNYGYTF. CDR3 sequence (DNA): TGTGCCAGCAGCTTAGGGTATGGGAGTAACTATGGCTACACCTTC.

The CDR3 loop is CASLRGYGANVLTF. CDR3 nucleotides: TGTGCCAGCCTTAGGGGGTATGGGGCCAACGTCCTGACTTTC. The chain couples TRBV28 to TRBJ2-6; perhaps TRBD1 as D (6 bases). CDR3 length equals 14 residues. Looked up from germline, CDR1 is MDHEN and CDR2 is SYDVKM. Deletions cut 8 bases from V and 3 bases from J, with 11 bases between.

The chain is built from TRBV3-1 (or the pseudogene TRBV3-2) and TRBJ1-5; no definite D call. Germline V gene data show CDR1 as LGHDT and CDR2 as YNNKEL (reference sequence). Trimming left V 3 bases short and J 6 bases short, with 6 bases between. The CDR3 is made up of 12 amino acids. The DNA for the CDR3 is TGTGCCAGCAGCCAGAAAGGTCAGCCCCAGCATTTT. Amino acids: CASSQKGQPQHF.

This clone was observed a handful of times. J is TRBJ1-1 and V is TRBV19; the match to TRBD1 covers 8 bases. CDR3 length: 12 amino acids. J lost 3 bases, V lost 9 bases, and 3 bases had no gene match. Looked up from germline, CDR1 is LNHDA and CDR2 is SQIVND (reference sequence). The CDR3 loop reads CASRDRYTEAFF. The CDR3 nucleotides are TGTGCCAGCCGGGACAGGTACACTGAAGCTTTCTTT.

This rearrangement joins TRBV14 to TRBJ1-2; D unresolved. Germline V CDR1 and CDR2: SGHDN, FVKESK. V gave up 3 bases and J gave up 4 bases, with 9 bases separating them. The CDR3 runs to 13 residues. CDR3 in amino acids: CASSHGRSYGYTF. CDR3 in DNA: TGTGCCAGCAGCCACGGACGGAGCTATGGCTACACCTTC.

The CDR3 nucleotides read TGTGCCATCAGTGGAGTAGAAGGGACAGATACGCAGTATTTT. This codes for CAISGVEGTDTQYF. The V gene is TRBV10-3, the J gene TRBJ2-3, with D unresolved. Trimming took off 4 bases at V and 3 bases at J, with 11 bases between the two ends. Germline CDR1 and CDR2: ENHRY and SYGVKD. The CDR3 spans 14 residues.

V gene TRBV2 combines with J gene TRBJ2-2; D uncertain. From germline, CDR1 is SNHLY and CDR2 FYNNEI. V was pared by 7 bases and J by 0 bases, with 12 bases between. CDR3 length equals 15 residues. In DNA form, the CDR3 reads TGTGCCAGCATCGCCGTGTCCGCGAACACCGGGGAGCTGTTTTTT. Its protein product is CASIAVSANTGELFF.

The chain employs TRBV28 and TRBJ2-5, with D hard to call. The CDR3 contains 12 residues. Germline CDR1 MDHEN, CDR2 SYDVKM. Trimming removed 3 bases at V and 7 bases at J, with 9 bases between. CDR3 sequence reads: CASSLAERTQYF. For the CDR3, the DNA is TGTGCCAGCAGTTTGGCCGAAAGGACCCAGTACTTC.

The chain carries TRBV7-2 and TRBJ2-7; D not resolved. Germline assignment: CDR1 SGHTA and CDR2 FQGNSA. There are 14 residues in the CDR3. Trimming removed 3 bases at V and 1 base at J, with 10 bases between. The CDR3 loop is CASSLAILSYEQYF. The DNA for the CDR3 is TGTGCCAGCAGCTTGGCTATACTATCCTACGAGCAGTACTTC.

The chain is built from TRBV18 and TRBJ2-2, with no clear D. Germline V lookup: CDR1 KGHSH, CDR2 LQKENI. The length of the CDR3 is 15 residues. Trimming removed 2 bases at V and 1 base at J, with 8 bases between. The CDR3 spells CASSPTMRNTGELFF. CDR3 in DNA: TGTGCCAGCTCACCAACGATGAGGAACACCGGGGAGCTGTTTTTT.

The chain recombines TRBV7-8 with TRBJ2-1, with D tentatively TRBD2 (6 bases). CDR3 size: 13 residues. Germline lookup yields CDR1 SGHVS and CDR2 FQNEAQ. Trimming shortened V by 1 base and J by 10 bases, and 11 bases separated the two germline ends. The CDR3 sequence: CASSLVPGREQFF. Written as DNA, the CDR3 is TGTGCCAGCAGCTTAGTGCCCGGGAGAGAGCAGTTCTTC.

This rearrangement joins TRBV29-1 to TRBJ2-1, with 9 bases matching TRBD2. J was trimmed by 6 bases and V by 6 bases; bases with no gene match: 12. The CDR3 totals 15 residues. CDR1 is SQVTM and CDR2 is ANQGSEA in the germline V gene. In nucleotides, the CDR3 is TGCAGCGTAGGACTAGCGAGGGCTCTTGCCAATGAGCAGTTCTTC. It is translated as CSVGLARALANEQFF.

The chain employs TRBV28 and TRBJ2-5; 8 bases line up with TRBD1. The V gene end was trimmed by 7 bases and the J gene end by 3 bases; junction bases not matched to a gene: 10. This CDR3 has 15 residues. Germline CDR1 reads MDHEN; CDR2 reads SYDVKM. The CDR3 sequence: CASKPLDRAEETQYF. The CDR3 bases are TGTGCCAGCAAACCCCTGGACAGGGCAGAAGAGACCCAGTACTTC. Full variable domain (rest looked up from reference TRBV28 and TRBJ2-5): DVKVTQSSRYLVKRTGEKVFLECVQDMDHENMFWYRQDPGLGLRLIYFSYDVKMKEKGDIPEGYSVSREKKERFSLILESASTNQTSMYLCASKPLDRAEETQYFGPGTRLLVL.

Here the CDR3 reads CSVESGTALSGANVLTF. The CDR3 DNA is TGCAGCGTAGAATCCGGGACAGCCCTCTCTGGGGCCAACGTCCTGACTTTC. The V call is TRBV29-1, the J call TRBJ2-6, with 7 bases identical to TRBD1. V lost 6 bases to trimming and J lost 0 bases; unmatched junction nucleotides: 11. This CDR3 region has 17 residues. The germline V gene has CDR1 SQVTM and CDR2 ANQGSEA. Filled out from reference TRBV29-1 and TRBJ2-6, the complete variable domain reads SAVISQKPSRDICQRGTSLTIQCQVDSQVTMMFWYRQQPGQSLTLIATANQGSEATYESGFVIDKFPISRPNLTFSTLTVSNMSPEDSSIYLCSVESGTALSGANVLTFGAGSRLTVL.

The J gene is TRBJ2-3, the V gene TRBV10-3, with a tentative D call TRBD2 (6 bases). The CDR3 loop spans 14 amino acids. Germline V gives CDR1 ENHRY, CDR2 SYGVKD. The germline V and J ends were trimmed by 3 bases and 1 base, with 8 bases remaining between them. CDR3 in DNA: TGTGCCATCAGTGACCCGGGGGGCACAGATACGCAGTATTTT. Its translation: CAISDPGGTDTQYF.

The genes are TRBV6-6 and TRBJ1-4; D is unclear. Trimming stripped 2 bases from V and 8 bases from J, with 15 bases between. The CDR3 contains 15 residues. The V gene's germline CDR1 is MNHNY and CDR2 SVGAGI (reference sequence). The CDR3 nucleotides are TGTGCCAGCAGTTACCCCCCAATAACGGGGGAAAAACTGTTTTTT. Encoded protein: CASSYPPITGEKLFF.

This chain joins TRBV5-6 and TRBJ2-2; 7 nucleotides match TRBD2. CDR3 length: 15 amino acids. The ends lost 2 bases at V and 6 bases at J; junction bases unmatched: 7. Germline CDR1 SGHDT, CDR2 YYEEEE. CDR3 loop: CASSFYRAGAGELFF. The CDR3 DNA follows: TGTGCCAGCAGCTTTTATAGGGCGGGGGCCGGGGAGCTGTTTTTT.

This sequence joins TRBV10-3 and TRBJ2-1, with TRBD1 matching over 8 bases. The trim removed 6 bases at V and 12 bases at J, leaving 7 bases unmatched. Germline CDR1 and CDR2: ENHRY and SYGVKD. The CDR3 length is 12 residues. CDR3 sequence: CAIREDRVGQFF. CDR3 sequence (DNA): TGTGCCATCAGGGAGGACAGGGTGGGGCAGTTCTTC.